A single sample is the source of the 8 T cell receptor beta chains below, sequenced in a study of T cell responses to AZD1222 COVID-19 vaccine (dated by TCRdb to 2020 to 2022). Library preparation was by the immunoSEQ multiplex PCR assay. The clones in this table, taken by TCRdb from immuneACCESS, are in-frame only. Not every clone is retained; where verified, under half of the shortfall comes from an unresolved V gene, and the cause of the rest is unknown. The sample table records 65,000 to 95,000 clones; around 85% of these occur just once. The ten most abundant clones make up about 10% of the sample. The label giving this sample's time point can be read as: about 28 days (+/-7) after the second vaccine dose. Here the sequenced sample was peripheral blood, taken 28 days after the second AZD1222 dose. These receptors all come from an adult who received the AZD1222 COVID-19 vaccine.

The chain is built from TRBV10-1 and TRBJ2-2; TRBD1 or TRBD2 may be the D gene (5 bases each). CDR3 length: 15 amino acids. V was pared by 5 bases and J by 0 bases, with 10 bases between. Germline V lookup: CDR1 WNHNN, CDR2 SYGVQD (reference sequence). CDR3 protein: CASSWDGTNTGELFF. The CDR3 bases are TGCGCCAGCAGTTGGGACGGAACGAACACCGGGGAGCTGTTTTTT.

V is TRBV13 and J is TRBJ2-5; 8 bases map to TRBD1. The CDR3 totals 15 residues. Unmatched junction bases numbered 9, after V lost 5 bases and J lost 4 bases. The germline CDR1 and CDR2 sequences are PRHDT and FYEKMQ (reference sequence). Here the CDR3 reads CASSTTGTGLETQYF. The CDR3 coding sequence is TGTGCCAGCAGCACCACCGGGACAGGTCTAGAGACCCAGTACTTC.

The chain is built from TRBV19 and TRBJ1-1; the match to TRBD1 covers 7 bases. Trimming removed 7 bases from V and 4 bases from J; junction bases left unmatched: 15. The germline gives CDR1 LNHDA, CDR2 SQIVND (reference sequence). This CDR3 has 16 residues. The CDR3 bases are TGTGCCAGTACTCACCTGGGGGGACAGCGAGGCACTGAAGCTTTCTTT. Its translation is CASTHLGGQRGTEAFF.

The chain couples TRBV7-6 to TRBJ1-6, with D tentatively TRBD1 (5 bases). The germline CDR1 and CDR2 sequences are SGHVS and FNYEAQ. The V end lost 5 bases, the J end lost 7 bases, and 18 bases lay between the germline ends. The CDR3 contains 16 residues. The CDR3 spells CASSLSTGTGNSPLHF. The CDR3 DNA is TGTGCCAGCAGCCTGTCGACCGGGACGGGGAATTCACCCCTCCACTTT.

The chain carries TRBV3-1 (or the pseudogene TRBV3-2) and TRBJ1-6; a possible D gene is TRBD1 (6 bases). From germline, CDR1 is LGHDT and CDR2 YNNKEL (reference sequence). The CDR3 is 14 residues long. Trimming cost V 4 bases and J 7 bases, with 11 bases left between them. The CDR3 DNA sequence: TGTGCCAGCAGCCGAATGGACAGCAATTCACCCCTCCACTTT. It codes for CASSRMDSNSPLHF.

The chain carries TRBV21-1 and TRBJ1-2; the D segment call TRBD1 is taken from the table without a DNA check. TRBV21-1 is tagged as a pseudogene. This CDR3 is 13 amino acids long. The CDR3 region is CASSRTGNYGYTF. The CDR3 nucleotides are TGTGCCAGCAGCAGGACAGGGAACTATGGCTACACCTTC.

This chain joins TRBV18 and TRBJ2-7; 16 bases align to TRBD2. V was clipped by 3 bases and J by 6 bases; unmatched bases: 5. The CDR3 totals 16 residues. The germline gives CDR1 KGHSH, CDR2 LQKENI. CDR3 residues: CASSPGLAGGLGEQYF. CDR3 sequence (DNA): TGTGCCAGCTCACCGGGACTAGCGGGGGGGCTTGGCGAGCAGTACTTC.

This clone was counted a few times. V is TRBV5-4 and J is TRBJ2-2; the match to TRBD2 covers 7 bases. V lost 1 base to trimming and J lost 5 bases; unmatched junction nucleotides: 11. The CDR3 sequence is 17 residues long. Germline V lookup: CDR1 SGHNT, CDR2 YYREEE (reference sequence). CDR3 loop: CASSLPSGAEGTGELFF. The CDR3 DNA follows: TGTGCCAGCAGCTTGCCCAGCGGGGCGGAAGGTACCGGGGAGCTGTTTTTT.